One T cell receptor (beta chain) is described in this entry. The sample belongs to a study of blood T cell repertoires in COVID-19. Study-wide background: From the United States, Italy and Spain came samples of acute and convalescent COVID-19. Sources were T cells, B-cell-depleted T cells, or PBMCs; the material itself was cDNA or gDNA.

J gave up 7 bases and V 6 bases, and 9 bases lay outside the gene matches. Germline V gene sequence: CDR1 LNHDA, CDR2 SQIVND (reference sequence). The CDR3 consists of 15 residues. In the authors' workflow: The assay estimated nucleated cells by amplifying reference gene primers. Data came from immunoSEQ multiplex PCR; TCRdb stores just in-frame clones and leaves some out. V, J and clone size were drawn from that table, and D and trimming were deduced from the DNA. This repertoire shows under 130,000 clones, 85% found once; its top ten account for 2% to 2.5%. This chain joins TRBV19 and TRBJ2-1, with 10 bases matching TRBD2. The origin of this receptor is a human donor in a cohort sampled during active COVID-19. Source material: peripheral blood. The CDR3 DNA is TGTGCCAGTAGCACCGGACTAGCGGTTTTGAATGAGCAGTTCTTC. Amino acids: CASSTGLAVLNEQFF.